This entry is about one T cell receptor (beta chain). Its specificity is unknown. This sample is part of a study of CXCR3-negative and CXCR3-positive naive CD8 T cells. Overall study results and limits: CXCR3-negative naive cells had less hydrophobic TRB CDR3s than did CXCR3-positive naive cells. CXCR3 levels fell partly with cryopreservation; most assays relied on fresh PBMCs.

Each TRB cDNA library was prepared by 5' RACE (with UMI labels). TCRdb reprocessed the 5' RACE reads; each CDR3 protein has one entry and no DNA is given. The table for this sample gives around 95,000 distinct CDR3 sequences. Germline lookup yields CDR1 MNHEY and CDR2 SVGEGT. The CDR3 runs to 15 residues. This sequence originates from a human donor in good health. Some clones in this sample may be carry-over from other donors' samples. The chain recombines TRBV6-2 or TRBV6-3 with TRBJ2-1; TCRdb reports TRBD2, a call that lacks DNA to check it against. Source material: naive CXCR3+ CD8+ T cells from blood. Subset specified: CD45RO-CCR7+CD27+CD95- naive CD8+ T cells expressing CXCR3 (TNR3+). The CDR3 loop is CASSYSGSGYNEQFF.